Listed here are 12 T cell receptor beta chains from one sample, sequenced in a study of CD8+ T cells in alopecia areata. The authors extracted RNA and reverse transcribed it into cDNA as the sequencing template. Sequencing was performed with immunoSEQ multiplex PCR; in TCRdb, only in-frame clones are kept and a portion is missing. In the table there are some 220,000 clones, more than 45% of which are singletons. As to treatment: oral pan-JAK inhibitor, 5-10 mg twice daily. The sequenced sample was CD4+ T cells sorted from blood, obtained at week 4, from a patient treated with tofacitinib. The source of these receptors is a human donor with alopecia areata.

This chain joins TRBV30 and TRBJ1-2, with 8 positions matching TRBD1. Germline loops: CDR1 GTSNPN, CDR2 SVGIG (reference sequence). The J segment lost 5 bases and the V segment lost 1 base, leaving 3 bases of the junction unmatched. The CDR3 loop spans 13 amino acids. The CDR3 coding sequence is TGTGCCTGGAGTGGGCAGGGGGCGTATGGCTACACCTTC. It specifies CAWSGQGAYGYTF. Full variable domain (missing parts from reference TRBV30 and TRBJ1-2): SQTIHQWPATLVQPVGSPLSLECTVEGTSNPNLYWYRQAAGRGLQLLFYSVGIGQISSEVPQNLSASRPQDRQFILSSKKLLLSDSGFYLCAWSGQGAYGYTFGSGTRLTVV.

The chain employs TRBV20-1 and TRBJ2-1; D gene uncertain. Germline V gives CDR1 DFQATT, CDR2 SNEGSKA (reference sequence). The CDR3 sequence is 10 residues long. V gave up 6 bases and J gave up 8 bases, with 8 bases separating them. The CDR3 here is CSARWDEQFF. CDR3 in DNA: TGCAGTGCCCGGTGGGATGAGCAGTTCTTC.

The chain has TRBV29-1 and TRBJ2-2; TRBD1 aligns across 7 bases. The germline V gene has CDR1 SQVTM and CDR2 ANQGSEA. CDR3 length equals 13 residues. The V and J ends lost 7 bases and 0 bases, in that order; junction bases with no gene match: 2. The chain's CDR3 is CSGGTANTGELFF. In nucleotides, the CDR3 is TGCAGCGGGGGGACAGCGAACACCGGGGAGCTGTTTTTT.

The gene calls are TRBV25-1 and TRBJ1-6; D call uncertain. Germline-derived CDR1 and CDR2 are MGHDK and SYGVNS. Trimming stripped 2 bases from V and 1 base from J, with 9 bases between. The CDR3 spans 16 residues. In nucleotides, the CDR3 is TGTGCCAGCAGTGAAGCTATAGGATCCTATAATTCACCCCTCCACTTT. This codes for CASSEAIGSYNSPLHF.

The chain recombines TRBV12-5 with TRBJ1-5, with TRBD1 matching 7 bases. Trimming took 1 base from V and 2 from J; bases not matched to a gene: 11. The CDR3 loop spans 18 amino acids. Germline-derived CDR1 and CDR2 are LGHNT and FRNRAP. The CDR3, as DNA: TGTGCTAGTGGTTTGGACGACAGGGCGGCGTTGGGCAATCAGCCCCAGCATTTT. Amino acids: CASGLDDRAALGNQPQHF.

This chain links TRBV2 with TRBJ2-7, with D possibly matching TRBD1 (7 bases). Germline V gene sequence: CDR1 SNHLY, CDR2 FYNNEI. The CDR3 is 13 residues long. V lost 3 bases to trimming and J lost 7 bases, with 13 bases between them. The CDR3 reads CASSEEGAREQYF. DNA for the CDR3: TGTGCCAGCAGTGAGGAGGGGGCCAGGGAGCAGTACTTC.

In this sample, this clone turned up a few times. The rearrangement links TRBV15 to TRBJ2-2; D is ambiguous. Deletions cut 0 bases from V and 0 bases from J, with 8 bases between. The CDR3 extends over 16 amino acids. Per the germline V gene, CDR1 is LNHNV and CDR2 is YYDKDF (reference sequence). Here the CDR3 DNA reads TGTGCCACCAGCAGAGACCAACACGCGAACACCGGGGAGCTGTTTTTT. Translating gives CATSRDQHANTGELFF.

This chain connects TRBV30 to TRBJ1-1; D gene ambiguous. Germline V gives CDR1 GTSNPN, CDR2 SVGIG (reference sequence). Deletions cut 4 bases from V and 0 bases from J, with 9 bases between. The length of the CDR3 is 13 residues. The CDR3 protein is CAWKKSLNTEAFF. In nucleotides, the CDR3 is TGTGCCTGGAAGAAGAGCTTGAACACTGAAGCTTTCTTT.

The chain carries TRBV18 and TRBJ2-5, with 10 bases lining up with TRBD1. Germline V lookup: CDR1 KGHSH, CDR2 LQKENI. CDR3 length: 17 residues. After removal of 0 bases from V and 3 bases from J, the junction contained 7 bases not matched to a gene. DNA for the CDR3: TGTGCCAGCTCACCACCAAAGGGACAGGGGACGGAAGAGACCCAGTACTTC. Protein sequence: CASSPPKGQGTEETQYF.

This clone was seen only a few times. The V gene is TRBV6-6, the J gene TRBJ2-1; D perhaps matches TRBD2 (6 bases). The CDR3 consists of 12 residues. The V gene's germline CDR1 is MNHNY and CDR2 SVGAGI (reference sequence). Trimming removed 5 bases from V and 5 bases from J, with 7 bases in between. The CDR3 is CASSRGNNEQFF. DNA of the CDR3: TGTGCCAGCAGTCGCGGGAACAATGAGCAGTTCTTC.

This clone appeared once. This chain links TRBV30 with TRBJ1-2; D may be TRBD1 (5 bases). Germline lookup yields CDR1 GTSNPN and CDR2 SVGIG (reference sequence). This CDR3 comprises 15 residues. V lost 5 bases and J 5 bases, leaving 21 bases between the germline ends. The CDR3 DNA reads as TGTGCCTGGGAACCGGGGCACACACCTCTTTATGGCTACACCTTC. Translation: CAWEPGHTPLYGYTF. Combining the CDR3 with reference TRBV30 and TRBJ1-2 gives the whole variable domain SQTIHQWPATLVQPVGSPLSLECTVEGTSNPNLYWYRQAAGRGLQLLFYSVGIGQISSEVPQNLSASRPQDRQFILSSKKLLLSDSGFYLCAWEPGHTPLYGYTFGSGTRLTVV.

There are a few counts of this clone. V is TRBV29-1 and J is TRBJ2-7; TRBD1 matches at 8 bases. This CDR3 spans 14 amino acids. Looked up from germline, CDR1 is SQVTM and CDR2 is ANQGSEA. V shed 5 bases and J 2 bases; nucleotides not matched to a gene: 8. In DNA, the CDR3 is TGCAGCGTTAAAGGACAGGGTGTGGCCTACGAGCAGTACTTC. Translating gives CSVKGQGVAYEQYF.